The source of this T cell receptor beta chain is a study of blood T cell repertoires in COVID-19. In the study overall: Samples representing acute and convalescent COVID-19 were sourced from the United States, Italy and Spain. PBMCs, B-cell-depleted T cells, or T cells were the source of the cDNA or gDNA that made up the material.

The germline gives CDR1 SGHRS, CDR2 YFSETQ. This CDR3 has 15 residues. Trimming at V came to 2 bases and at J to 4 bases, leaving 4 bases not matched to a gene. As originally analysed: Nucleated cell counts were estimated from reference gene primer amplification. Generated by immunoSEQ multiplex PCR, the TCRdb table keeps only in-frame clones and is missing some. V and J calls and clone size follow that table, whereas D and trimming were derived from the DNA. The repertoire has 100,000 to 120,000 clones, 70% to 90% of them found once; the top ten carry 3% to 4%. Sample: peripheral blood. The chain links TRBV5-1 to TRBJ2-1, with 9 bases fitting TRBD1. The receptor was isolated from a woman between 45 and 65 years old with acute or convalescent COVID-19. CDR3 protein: CASSFQGQGYNEQFF. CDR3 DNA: TGCGCCAGCAGCTTCCAGGGACAGGGATACAATGAGCAGTTCTTC. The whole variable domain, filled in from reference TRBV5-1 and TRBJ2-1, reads KAGVTQTPRYLIKTRGQQVTLSCSPISGHRSVSWYQQTPGQGLQFLFEYFSETQRNKGNFPGRFSGRQFSNSRSEMNVSTLELGDSALYLCASSFQGQGYNEQFFGPGTRLTVL.